These T cell receptor beta chains were read from a single sample in a study of blood T cell repertoires in COVID-19. The repertoire was sequenced with immunoSEQ multiplex PCR; TCRdb's copy has only in-frame clones and lacks some. The data contain more than 400,000 clones, approximately 90% of them singletons. The sample taken for sequencing was PBMCs or T cells enriched from blood (not recorded which). These receptors originate from a woman between 18 and 30 years old who had recovered from COVID-19. Both conserved end residues are part of each CDR3. D genes are given only for firm matches. The size entry is marked missing in some rows and otherwise reads once, few, many or a size class.

>NA|TRBV5-1|TRBD1|TRBJ2-7
CASSDPQGAGEQYF
TGCGCCAGCAGCGACCCGCAGGGGGCAGGGGAGCAGTACTTC
>NA|TRBV20-1|TRBD1|TRBJ2-7
CSASGGQGRHEQYF
TGCAGTGCTAGTGGAGGACAGGGTAGACACGAGCAGTACTTC
>NA|TRBV18|NA|TRBJ1-3
CASSPPVWGRTNSGNTIYF
TGTGCCAGCTCACCACCGGTATGGGGAAGGACTAACTCTGGAAACACCATATATTTT
>NA|TRBV5-1|TRBD1|TRBJ1-2
CASSLTGAYGYTF
TGCGCCAGCAGCCTGACAGGGGCCTATGGCTACACCTTC
>NA|TRBV27|NA|TRBJ1-5
CASSSNGGQGQPQHF
TGTGCCAGCAGTTCAAACGGGGGGCAGGGTCAGCCCCAGCATTTT
>NA|TRBV7-9|NA|TRBJ2-1
CASADYNEQFF
TGTGCCAGCGCGGACTACAATGAGCAGTTCTTC
>once|TRBV4-1|NA|TRBJ1-4
CASSLPLGPTNEKLFF
TGCGCCAGCAGCCTCCCACTAGGCCCAACTAATGAAAAACTGTTTTTT
>once|TRBV30|NA|TRBJ2-4
CAWSVRRGLGNIQYF
TGTGCCTGGAGTGTACGCCGGGGATTGGGAAACATTCAGTACTTC
>NA|TRBV10-3|NA|TRBJ1-2
CAISSGVDYGYTF
TGTGCCATCTCCAGTGGAGTCGACTATGGCTACACCTTC
>NA|TRBV27|TRBD1|TRBJ2-2
CASSLGRDREDTGELFF
TGTGCCAGCAGTCTCGGCCGGGACAGGGAAGACACCGGGGAGCTGTTTTTT
>NA|TRBV27|TRBD1|TRBJ1-1
CASSRGQGGTEAFF
TGTGCCAGCAGCCGAGGACAGGGTGGAACTGAAGCTTTCTTT
>NA|TRBV28|NA|TRBJ1-2
CASSFPTAQGYGYTF
TGTGCCAGCAGTTTCCCTACCGCGCAGGGCTATGGCTACACCTTC
>NA|TRBV15|NA|TRBJ1-1
CATSRDRPSGAGAEAFF
TGTGCCACCAGCAGAGATCGGCCCTCGGGGGCGGGGGCTGAAGCTTTCTTT
>NA|TRBV2|TRBD1|TRBJ1-2
CATLPRGAPNYGYTF
TGTGCCACCTTACCCAGGGGGGCACCTAACTATGGCTACACCTTC
>few|TRBV12-3/TRBV12-4|NA|TRBJ1-2
CASLNQANYGYTF
TGTGCCAGCCTCAACCAGGCGAACTATGGCTACACCTTC
>NA|TRBV2|NA|TRBJ1-5
CASSESGGGNQPQHF
TGTGCCAGCAGTGAAAGTGGAGGGGGCAATCAGCCCCAGCATTTT
>NA|TRBV11-3|NA|TRBJ2-2
CASSFGTGELFF
TGTGCCAGCAGCTTCGGCACCGGGGAGCTGTTTTTT
>NA|TRBV7-9|NA|TRBJ1-2
CASSARTEANYGYTF
TGTGCCAGCAGCGCTAGGACAGAGGCTAACTATGGCTACACCTTC
>NA|TRBV10-3|NA|TRBJ1-1
CAISGLEGGAFF
TGTGCCATCAGTGGTCTGGAAGGGGGAGCTTTCTTT
>NA|TRBV18|TRBD1|TRBJ1-1
CASSPTGVEDTEAFF
TGTGCCAGCTCACCAACAGGGGTGGAGGACACTGAAGCTTTCTTT
>NA|TRBV7-2|NA|TRBJ1-3
CASSLGYRATIYF
TGTGCCAGCAGCTTAGGCTACAGGGCCACCATATATTTT
>NA|TRBV5-6|NA|TRBJ2-7
CASSLTMEGASEQYF
TGTGCCAGCAGCTTGACAATGGAGGGGGCCAGCGAGCAGTACTTC
>NA|TRBV18|NA|TRBJ2-5
CASSPGGTPRGETQYF
TGTGCCAGCTCACCGGGGGGGACACCGAGGGGAGAGACCCAGTACTTC
>NA|TRBV5-1|NA|TRBJ1-6
CASSLGGIQQGFSPLHF
TGCGCCAGCAGCTTGGGAGGAATCCAACAGGGATTCTCACCCCTCCACTTT
>NA|TRBV15|NA|TRBJ2-3
CATSRDPGTDTQYF
TGTGCCACCAGCAGAGACCCAGGGACAGATACGCAGTATTTT
>NA|TRBV15|NA|TRBJ1-4
CATTRGLNEKLFF
TGTGCCACCACCCGGGGTCTTAATGAAAAACTGTTTTTT
>NA|TRBV19|TRBD2|TRBJ2-7
CASSMATSGAYEQYF
TGTGCCAGTAGTATGGCGACTAGCGGAGCCTACGAGCAGTACTTC
>NA|TRBV7-8|NA|TRBJ1-5
CASSLARDFINQPQHF
TGTGCCAGCAGCCTAGCGAGGGATTTTATCAATCAGCCCCAGCATTTT
>NA|TRBV4-2|NA|TRBJ2-5
CASSQDWGRQQETQYF
TGTGCCAGCAGCCAAGATTGGGGGCGGCAGCAAGAGACCCAGTACTTC
>NA|TRBV3-1/TRBV3-2|TRBD2|TRBJ2-3
CASRPGTSGGITDTQYF
TGTGCCAGCAGGCCCGGGACTAGCGGGGGAATCACAGATACGCAGTATTTT
>NA|TRBV30|NA|TRBJ2-7
CAWGVSYEQYF
TGTGCCTGGGGCGTCTCCTACGAGCAGTACTTC
>NA|TRBV7-9|NA|TRBJ2-6
CASSWSTGFPSGANVLTF
TGTGCCAGCAGCTGGTCCACAGGGTTCCCTTCTGGGGCCAACGTCCTGACTTTC
>NA|TRBV30|TRBD1|TRBJ1-5
CAWSVGGTGMPQHF
TGTGCCTGGAGTGTAGGGGGGACAGGGATGCCCCAGCATTTT
>NA|TRBV5-6|TRBD1|TRBJ1-1
CASSLDWTGMNTEAFF
TGTGCCAGCAGCTTGGATTGGACAGGCATGAACACTGAAGCTTTCTTT
>few|TRBV4-1|NA|TRBJ1-2
CASSPKGHLFNYGYTF
TGCGCCAGCAGCCCCAAAGGACACCTTTTTAACTATGGCTACACCTTC
>NA|TRBV6-1|NA|TRBJ1-6
CASSSGGQNSPLHF
TGTGCCAGCAGTTCGGGGGGTCAGAATTCACCCCTCCACTTT
>NA|TRBV7-6|TRBD2|TRBJ2-5
CASSSGRLAGALGAETQYF
TGTGCCAGCAGCTCGGGCCGACTAGCGGGGGCCTTAGGCGCAGAGACCCAGTACTTC
>once|TRBV5-1|TRBD1|TRBJ1-1
CASRVTGDGTEAFF
TGCGCCAGCAGGGTGACAGGGGACGGCACTGAAGCTTTCTTT
>few|TRBV18|NA|TRBJ2-7
CASSPGQGRYEQYF
TGTGCCAGCTCACCTGGGCAGGGTAGGTACGAGCAGTACTTC
>NA|TRBV6-5|NA|TRBJ1-3
CASTTGRGSGNTIYF
TGTGCCAGCACCACAGGGAGGGGGTCTGGAAACACCATATATTTT
>NA|TRBV7-6|NA|TRBJ1-1
CASSLEQGVRITEAFF
TGTGCCAGCAGCTTAGAACAGGGAGTGAGGATCACTGAAGCTTTCTTT
>NA|TRBV2|NA|TRBJ2-7
CASTSPLQGEQYF
TGTGCCAGCACGTCCCCCCTTCAGGGGGAGCAGTACTTC
>once|TRBV3-1/TRBV3-2|TRBD1|TRBJ2-7
CASSQAGQDSSEQYF
TGTGCCAGCAGCCAAGCCGGACAGGACTCTAGTGAGCAGTACTTC
>NA|TRBV7-2|TRBD2|TRBJ2-3
CASSRWRGSGDTQYF
TGTGCCAGCAGCCGGTGGCGGGGGTCAGGTGATACGCAGTATTTT
>NA|TRBV5-1|NA|TRBJ2-6
CASSLVVSGANVLTF
TGCGCCAGCAGCTTGGTTGTATCCGGGGCCAACGTCCTGACTTTC
>NA|TRBV18|TRBD1|TRBJ1-1
CASSPQTGENTEAFF
TGTGCCAGCTCACCACAAACAGGGGAGAACACTGAAGCTTTCTTT
>NA|TRBV27|NA|TRBJ1-1
CASSFGLSTEAFF
TGTGCCAGCAGTTTTGGGCTATCGACTGAAGCTTTCTTT
>NA|TRBV28|NA|TRBJ1-1
CASSLQTEAFF
TGTGCCAGCAGTTTACAAACTGAAGCTTTCTTT
>NA|TRBV5-8|TRBD1|TRBJ1-1
CASSSPRQGNTEAFF
TGTGCCAGCAGCTCCCCCCGACAGGGGAACACTGAAGCTTTCTTT
>NA|TRBV5-1|TRBD2|TRBJ2-2
CASVPFPPRGAAGELFF
TGCGCCAGCGTTCCTTTTCCCCCGCGGGGGGCTGCCGGGGAGCTGTTTTTT
>NA|TRBV7-9|TRBD2|TRBJ2-7
CASTIRAGADEQYF
TGTGCCAGCACAATACGAGCGGGGGCAGACGAGCAGTACTTC
>NA|TRBV5-1|NA|TRBJ2-2
CASRAGGELFF
TGCGCCAGCCGAGCGGGCGGGGAGCTGTTTTTT
>NA|TRBV28|NA|TRBJ1-2
CASTLEVSAGNGYTF
TGTGCCAGCACCCTGGAGGTATCCGCGGGAAATGGCTACACCTTC
>NA|TRBV28|TRBD1|TRBJ1-2
CASSTTGLGYTF
TGTGCCAGCAGTACGACAGGGTTGGGCTACACCTTC
>NA|TRBV30|NA|TRBJ1-4
CAWKEQGNEKLFF
TGTGCCTGGAAGGAACAGGGTAATGAAAAACTGTTTTTT
>once|TRBV28|NA|TRBJ1-3
CASSDGGTGNTIYF
TGTGCCAGCAGCGACGGGGGAACTGGAAACACCATATATTTT
>NA|TRBV28|NA|TRBJ2-7
CASSSQGRQYF
TGTGCCAGCAGTTCTCAGGGTCGCCAGTACTTC
>NA|TRBV25-1|NA|TRBJ1-2
CASSEYGGDYGYTF
TGTGCCAGCAGTGAATACGGGGGGGACTATGGCTACACCTTC
>once|TRBV6-6|NA|TRBJ1-1
CASSLEGAAPEAFF
TGTGCCAGCAGTTTAGAGGGCGCGGCCCCTGAAGCTTTCTTT